The entry that follows covers one T cell receptor beta chain sequence. Antigen specificity is unknown. This record comes from a study of beta chain features in type 1 diabetes. Study-wide background: Across every sample, 107,917,701 sorted cells were examined in total. Overall study results and limits: Comparison showed that naive, central memory and Treg TCRB repertoires appeared more similar among patients than among healthy donors. TCRB CDR3 length was moderately but significantly reduced in all four CD4+ subsets of Type 1 diabetes patients. The study notes PCR might favor shorter templates equally in patients and controls.

What was sequenced were expressed TCRB transcripts, since all of the isolated RNA had been reverse transcribed. Some clones are missing from TCRdb's copy, which holds only in-frame ones; the method was immunoSEQ multiplex PCR. Altogether approximately 30,000 clones are present, about 65% being singletons, with the ten largest covering around 2.5%. This CDR3 is 16 amino acids long. The germline V gene has CDR1 SGHDN and CDR2 FVKESK. Trimming removed 0 bases from V and 9 bases from J; junction bases left unmatched: 8. CD45RO/CCR7/CD25/CD127/CD95/CD27 sorting isolated CD4+ naive, central memory, regulatory and stem cell-like memory cells.

Input material: Tregs from blood. The TCR originated in a young woman with type 1 diabetes. The chain combines TRBV14 with TRBJ2-1; TRBD2 matches 10 bases. The CDR3 protein is CASSQDWLAGVGEQFF. The CDR3 DNA sequence: TGTGCCAGCAGCCAAGATTGGCTAGCGGGAGTCGGTGAGCAGTTCTTC.